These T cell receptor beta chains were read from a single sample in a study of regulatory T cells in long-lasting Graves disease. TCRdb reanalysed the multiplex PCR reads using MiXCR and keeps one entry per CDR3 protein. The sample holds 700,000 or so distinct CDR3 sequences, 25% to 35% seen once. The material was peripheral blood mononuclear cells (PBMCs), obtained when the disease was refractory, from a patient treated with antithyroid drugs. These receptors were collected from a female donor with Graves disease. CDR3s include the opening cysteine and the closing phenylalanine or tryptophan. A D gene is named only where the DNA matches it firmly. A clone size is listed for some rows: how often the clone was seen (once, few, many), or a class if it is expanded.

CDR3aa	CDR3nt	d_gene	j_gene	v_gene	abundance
CASGMRGGHRAYGYTF	TGTGCCAGCGGGATGCGGGGAGGGCACAGGGCCTATGGCTACACCTTC	.	TRBJ1-2	TRBV2	many
CASSGTSGRARNYEQYF	TGTGCCAGCAGTGGGACTAGCGGGAGGGCCAGGAACTACGAGCAGTACTTC	TRBD2	TRBJ2-7	TRBV6-2/TRBV6-3	.
CASSEGTSGSMSEQYF	TGTGCCAGCAGTGAAGGGACTAGCGGGAGTATGTCTGAGCAGTACTTC	TRBD2	TRBJ2-7	TRBV6-2/TRBV6-3	.
CASSRDRGMGGYTF	TGTGCCAGCAGCCGGGACAGGGGAATGGGTGGCTACACCTTC	TRBD1	TRBJ1-2	TRBV7-9	.
CASSQDPPLNTEAFF	TGTGCCAGCAGCCAAGATCCACCGCTGAACACTGAAGCTTTCTTT	.	TRBJ1-1	TRBV28	.
CAWSNRGGYGYTF	TGTGCCTGGAGCAACAGGGGTGGCTATGGCTACACCTTC	TRBD1	TRBJ1-2	TRBV30	few
CSARDRGSSNYEQYF	TGCAGTGCTAGAGATAGGGGGAGTTCCAACTACGAGCAGTACTTC	.	TRBJ2-7	TRBV20-1	few
CASSALIRVGDEAFF	TGTGCCAGCAGCGCCTTGATCAGGGTGGGGGATGAAGCTTTCTTT	.	TRBJ1-1	TRBV9	.
CASSHTRDKSYEQYF	TGTGCCAGCAGCCACACACGGGACAAGTCCTACGAGCAGTACTTC	.	TRBJ2-7	TRBV7-2	many
CASSRDTVNTEAFF	TGTGCCAGCAGTCGAGACACCGTGAACACTGAAGCTTTCTTT	.	TRBJ1-1	TRBV12-3/TRBV12-4	many
CASTRGGVNTEAFF	TGTGCCAGCACCAGAGGGGGGGTGAACACTGAAGCTTTCTTT	.	TRBJ1-1	TRBV27	many
CASTRVVSGSNTGELFF	TGTGCCAGCACGCGGGTGGTTAGCGGATCGAACACCGGGGAGCTGTTTTTT	.	TRBJ2-2	TRBV3-1	.
CASSQSVWEQYF	TGTGCCAGCAGCCAATCAGTCTGGGAGCAGTACTTC	.	TRBJ2-7	TRBV3-1	many
CASSVGTFSYEQYF	TGTGCCAGCAGCGTAGGGACGTTTTCCTACGAGCAGTACTTC	.	TRBJ2-7	TRBV9	.
CASSDWDTEAFF	TGTGCCAGCAGTGATTGGGACACTGAAGCTTTCTTT	.	TRBJ1-1	TRBV6-2/TRBV6-3	many
CASGYDISGYTF	TGTGCTAGTGGTTACGACATAAGTGGCTACACCTTC	.	TRBJ1-2	TRBV12-5	.
CASSLTATYEQYF	TGTGCCAGCAGCTTAACAGCGACCTACGAGCAGTACTTC	.	TRBJ2-7	TRBV12-3/TRBV12-4	many
CASRNDAANRQPQHF	TGTGCCAGCAGGAATGACGCCGCCAATCGTCAGCCCCAGCATTTT	.	TRBJ1-5	TRBV2	many
CASSKGINQPQHF	TGTGCCAGTAGTAAGGGCATCAATCAGCCCCAGCATTTT	.	TRBJ1-5	TRBV19	.
CSARVGGTGPNTEAFF	TGCAGTGCTAGAGTTGGGGGGACAGGTCCGAACACTGAAGCTTTCTTT	TRBD1	TRBJ1-1	TRBV20-1	few
CASSLHGALAASYEQYF	TGTGCCAGCAGTCTTCACGGGGCGCTAGCGGCCTCCTACGAGCAGTACTTC	TRBD2	TRBJ2-7	TRBV12-3/TRBV12-4	.
CASSGRTSGNTGELFF	TGTGCCAGCAGCGGCAGGACTAGCGGGAACACCGGGGAGCTGTTTTTT	TRBD2	TRBJ2-2	TRBV11-2	many